The present entry profiles one T cell receptor (beta chain) with its context. The antigen remains unidentified. The CDR3 has 16 residues. The V segment lost 0 bases and the J segment 11 bases; nucleotides outside the gene matches: 9. Germline V CDR1 and CDR2: SGHDT, YYEEEE. TCRdb called the reads again in MiXCR, with one record for every CDR3 protein. The sample holds 300,000 to 400,000 distinct CDR3 sequences; about 28% are singletons and the top ten take over 15%. The data are from a study of T cell repertoires in cytomegalovirus infection. As for the study in general: HLA-B-restricted CMV epitopes that are well studied were used alongside recently identified HLA-C-restricted ones. Evidence of both CMV infection and a matching HLA type came from public TCR beta signatures. The study, taken as a whole, reports: Identification of carriers of CMV plus the relevant HLA was achieved through cumulative public TCR beta family frequency. HLA-C-restricted, CMV-specific TCR beta clonotypes were dominant ex vivo.

The chain uses TRBV5-6 and TRBJ1-6; 9 bases are a match to TRBD1. The sequencing used cultured PBMCs, collected from culture after CMV antigen stimulation. This sequence was found in a human donor in good health (CMV status not recorded). Some clones in this sample may be carry-over from other donors' samples. The DNA of the CDR3 is TGTGCCAGCAGCTTGGTTAGGGGACAGGGTGCGACACCCCTCCACTTT. Amino acid sequence: CASSLVRGQGATPLHF. Combining the CDR3 with reference TRBV5-6 and TRBJ1-6 gives the whole variable domain DAGVTQSPTHLIKTRGQQVTLRCSPKSGHDTVSWYQQALGQGPQFIFQYYEEEERQRGNFPDRFSGHQFPNYSSELNVNALLLGDSALYLCASSLVRGQGATPLHFGNGTRLTVT.